A single T cell receptor (beta chain) is shown here with its context. This CDR3 has 16 residues. Germline V gene lookup returns CDR1 LGHNA and CDR2 YNFKEQ. With 2 bases removed from V and 1 base from J, the gap between germline ends came to 13 bases. Seattle patients were enrolled during active infection and followed longitudinally. This sample stems from a study of blood T cell repertoires in COVID-19. Original methodology: Estimation of nucleated cell counts was performed using reference gene primer amplification. Data came from immunoSEQ multiplex PCR; TCRdb stores just in-frame clones and leaves some out. V, J and clone size reflect that table, while D and trimming were determined from the DNA. The table shows about 170,000 clones, with 82% occurring only once.

This receptor was identified in a woman between 35 and 50 years old with COVID-19, enrolled during active disease. Material: peripheral blood. V gene TRBV4-2 combines with J gene TRBJ2-3; possibly TRBD2 for D (5 bases). CDR3 coding DNA: TGTGCCAGCAGCCAATACACAGCGGAAGGCACAGATACGCAGTATTTT. As protein: CASSQYTAEGTDTQYF.